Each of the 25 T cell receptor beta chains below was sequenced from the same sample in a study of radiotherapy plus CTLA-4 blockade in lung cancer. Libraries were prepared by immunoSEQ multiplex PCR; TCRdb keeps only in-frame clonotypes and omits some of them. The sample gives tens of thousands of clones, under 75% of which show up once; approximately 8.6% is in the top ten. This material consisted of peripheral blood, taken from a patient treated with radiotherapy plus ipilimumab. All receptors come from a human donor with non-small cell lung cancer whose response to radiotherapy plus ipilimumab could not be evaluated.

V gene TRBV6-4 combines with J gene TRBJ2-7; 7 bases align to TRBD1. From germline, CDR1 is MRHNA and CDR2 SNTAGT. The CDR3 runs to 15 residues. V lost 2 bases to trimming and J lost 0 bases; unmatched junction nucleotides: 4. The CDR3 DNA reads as TGTGCCAGCAGTGACAAGGGACAGAGCTCCTACGAGCAGTACTTC. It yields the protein CASSDKGQSSYEQYF.

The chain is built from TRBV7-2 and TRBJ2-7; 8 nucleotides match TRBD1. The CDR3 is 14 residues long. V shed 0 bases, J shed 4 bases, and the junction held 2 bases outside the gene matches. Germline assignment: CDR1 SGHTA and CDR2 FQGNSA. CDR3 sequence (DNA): TGTGCCAGCAGCTTAGCTGGGGACAGGTACGAGCAGTACTTC. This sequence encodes CASSLAGDRYEQYF.

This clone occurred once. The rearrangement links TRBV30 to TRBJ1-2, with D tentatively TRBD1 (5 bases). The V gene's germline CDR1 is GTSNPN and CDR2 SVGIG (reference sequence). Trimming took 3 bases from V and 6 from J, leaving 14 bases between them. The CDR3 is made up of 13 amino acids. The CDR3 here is CAWRARTLDGYTF. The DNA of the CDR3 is TGTGCCTGGAGGGCCAGGACACTCGATGGCTACACCTTC.

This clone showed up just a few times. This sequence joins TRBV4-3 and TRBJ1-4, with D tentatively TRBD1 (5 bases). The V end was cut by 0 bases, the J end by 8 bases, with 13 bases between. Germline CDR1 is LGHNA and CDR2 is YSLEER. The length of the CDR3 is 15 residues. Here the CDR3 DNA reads TGCGCCAGCAGCCAAGAAGGGCAGGGATGGGAAAAACTGTTTTTT. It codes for CASSQEGQGWEKLFF.

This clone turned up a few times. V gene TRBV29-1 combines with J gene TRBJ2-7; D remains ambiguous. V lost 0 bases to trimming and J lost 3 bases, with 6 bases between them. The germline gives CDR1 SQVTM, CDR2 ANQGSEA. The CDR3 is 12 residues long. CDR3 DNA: TGCAGCGTTGAAGAACCGCGCTACGAGCAGTACTTC. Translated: CSVEEPRYEQYF.

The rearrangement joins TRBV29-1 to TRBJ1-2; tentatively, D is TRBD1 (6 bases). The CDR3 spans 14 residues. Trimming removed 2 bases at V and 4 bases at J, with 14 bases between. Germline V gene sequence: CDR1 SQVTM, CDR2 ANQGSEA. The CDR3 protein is CSVEPAGVPYGYTF. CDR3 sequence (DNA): TGCAGCGTTGAACCTGCAGGGGTCCCCTATGGCTACACCTTC. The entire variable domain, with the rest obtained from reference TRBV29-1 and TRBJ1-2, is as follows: SAVISQKPSRDICQRGTSLTIQCQVDSQVTMMFWYRQQPGQSLTLIATANQGSEATYESGFVIDKFPISRPNLTFSTLTVSNMSPEDSSIYLCSVEPAGVPYGYTFGSGTRLTVV.

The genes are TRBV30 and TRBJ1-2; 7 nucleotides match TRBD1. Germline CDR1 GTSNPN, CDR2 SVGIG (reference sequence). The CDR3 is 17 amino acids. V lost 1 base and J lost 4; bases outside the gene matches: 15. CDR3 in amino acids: CAWSGRRLTGSGYGYTF. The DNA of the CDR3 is TGTGCCTGGAGTGGAAGAAGACTGACAGGGAGCGGCTATGGCTACACCTTC.

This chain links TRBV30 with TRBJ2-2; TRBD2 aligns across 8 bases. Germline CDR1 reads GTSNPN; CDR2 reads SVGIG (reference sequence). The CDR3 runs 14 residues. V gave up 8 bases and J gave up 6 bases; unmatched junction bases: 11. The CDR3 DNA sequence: TGTGCCCTACCCGGCGGGGGGTTCGCCGGGGAGCTGTTTTTT. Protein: CALPGGGFAGELFF.

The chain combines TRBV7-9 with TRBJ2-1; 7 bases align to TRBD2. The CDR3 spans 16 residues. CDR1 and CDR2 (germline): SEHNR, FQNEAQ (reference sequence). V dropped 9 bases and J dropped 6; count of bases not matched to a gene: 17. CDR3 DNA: TGTGCCAGTAACAAAGGAGCGGGGATAATTGGCAATGAGCAGTTCTTC. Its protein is CASNKGAGIIGNEQFF.

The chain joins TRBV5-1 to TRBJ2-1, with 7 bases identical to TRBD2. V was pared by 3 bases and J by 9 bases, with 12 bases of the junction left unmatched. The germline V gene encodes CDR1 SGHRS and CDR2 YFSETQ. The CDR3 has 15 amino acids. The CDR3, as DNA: TGCGCCAGCAGCTCATCGGGAGCGGGGATGAGTGAGCAGTTCTTC. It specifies CASSSSGAGMSEQFF.

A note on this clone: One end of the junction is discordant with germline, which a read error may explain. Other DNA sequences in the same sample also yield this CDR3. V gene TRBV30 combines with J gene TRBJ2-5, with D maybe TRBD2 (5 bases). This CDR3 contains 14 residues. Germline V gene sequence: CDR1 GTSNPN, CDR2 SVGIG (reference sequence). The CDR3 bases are TGTGCCTGGAGTGTAGGAGGTTTCCAAGAAACCCAGTACTTC. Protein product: CAWSVGGFQETQYF. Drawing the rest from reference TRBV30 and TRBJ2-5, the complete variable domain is SQTIHQWPATLVQPVGSPLSLECTVEGTSNPNLYWYRQAAGRGLQLLFYSVGIGQISSEVPQNLSASRPQDRQFILSSKKLLLSDSGFYLCAWSVGGFQETQYFGPGTRLLVL.

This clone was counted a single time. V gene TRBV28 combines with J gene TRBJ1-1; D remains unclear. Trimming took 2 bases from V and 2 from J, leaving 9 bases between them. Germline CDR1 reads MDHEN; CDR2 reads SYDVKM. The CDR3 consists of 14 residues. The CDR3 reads CASSLERENTEAFF. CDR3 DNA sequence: TGTGCCAGCAGTTTAGAACGGGAAAACACTGAAGCTTTCTTT.

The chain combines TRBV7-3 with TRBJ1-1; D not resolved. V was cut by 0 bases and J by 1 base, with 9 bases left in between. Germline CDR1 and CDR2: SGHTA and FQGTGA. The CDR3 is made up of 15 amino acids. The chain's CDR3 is CASSLTPGPNTEAFF. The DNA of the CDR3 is TGTGCCAGCAGCTTAACTCCAGGCCCGAACACTGAAGCTTTCTTT.

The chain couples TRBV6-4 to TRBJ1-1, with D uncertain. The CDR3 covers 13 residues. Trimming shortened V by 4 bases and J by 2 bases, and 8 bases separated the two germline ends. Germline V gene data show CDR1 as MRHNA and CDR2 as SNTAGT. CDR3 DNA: TGTGCCAGCAGTGCTCAGACAAACACTGAAGCTTTCTTT. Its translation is CASSAQTNTEAFF.

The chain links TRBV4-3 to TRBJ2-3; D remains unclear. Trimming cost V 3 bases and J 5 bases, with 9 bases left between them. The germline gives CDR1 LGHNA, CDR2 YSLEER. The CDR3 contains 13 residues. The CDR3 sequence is CASSQTFRDTQYF. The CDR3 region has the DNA TGCGCCAGCAGCCAGACATTCAGAGATACGCAGTATTTT.

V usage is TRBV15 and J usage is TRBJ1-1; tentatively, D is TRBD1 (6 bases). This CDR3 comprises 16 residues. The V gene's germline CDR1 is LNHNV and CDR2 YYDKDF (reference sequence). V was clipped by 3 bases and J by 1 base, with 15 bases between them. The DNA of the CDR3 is TGTGCCACCAGCAGGAGTGGGGACACGGGGAACACTGAAGCTTTCTTT. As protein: CATSRSGDTGNTEAFF.

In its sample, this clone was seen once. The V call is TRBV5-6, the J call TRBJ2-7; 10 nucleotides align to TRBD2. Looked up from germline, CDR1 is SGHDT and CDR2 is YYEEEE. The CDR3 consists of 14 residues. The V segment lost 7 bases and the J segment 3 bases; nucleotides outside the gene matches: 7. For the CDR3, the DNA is TGTGCCAGCTCACCTAGCGGGGGAAACTACGAGCAGTACTTC. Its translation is CASSPSGGNYEQYF.

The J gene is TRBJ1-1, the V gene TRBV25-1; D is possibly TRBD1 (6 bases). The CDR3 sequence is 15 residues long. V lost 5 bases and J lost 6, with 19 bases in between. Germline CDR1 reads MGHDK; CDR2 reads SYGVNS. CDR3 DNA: TGTGCCAGCAGTATCACTCGGACGGGACACTCTGAAGCTTTCTTT. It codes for CASSITRTGHSEAFF.

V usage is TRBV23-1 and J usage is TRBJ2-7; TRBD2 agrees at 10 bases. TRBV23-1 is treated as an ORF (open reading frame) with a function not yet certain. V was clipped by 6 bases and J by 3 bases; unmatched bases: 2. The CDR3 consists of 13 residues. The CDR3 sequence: CASSRLAGYEQYF. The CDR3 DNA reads TGCGCCAGCAGCCGACTAGCGGGCTACGAGCAGTACTTC.

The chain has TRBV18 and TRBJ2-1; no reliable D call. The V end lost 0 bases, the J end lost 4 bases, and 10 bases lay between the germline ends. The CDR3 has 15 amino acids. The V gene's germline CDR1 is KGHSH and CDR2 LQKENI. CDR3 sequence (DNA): TGTGCCAGCTCACCACCTCAATCAGTTTACAATGAGCAGTTCTTC. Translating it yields CASSPPQSVYNEQFF.

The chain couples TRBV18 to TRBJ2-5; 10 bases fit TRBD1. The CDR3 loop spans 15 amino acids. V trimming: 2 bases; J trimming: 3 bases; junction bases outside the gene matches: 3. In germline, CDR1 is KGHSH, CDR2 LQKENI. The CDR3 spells CASSPYGTGEETQYF. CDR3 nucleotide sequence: TGTGCCAGCTCACCATACGGGACAGGGGAAGAGACCCAGTACTTC.

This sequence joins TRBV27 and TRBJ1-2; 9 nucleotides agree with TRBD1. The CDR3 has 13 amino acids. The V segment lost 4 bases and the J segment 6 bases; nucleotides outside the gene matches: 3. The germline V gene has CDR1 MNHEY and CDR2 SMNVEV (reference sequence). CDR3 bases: TGTGCCAGCAGTTGGGGGACAGGGAATGGCTACACCTTC. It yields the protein CASSWGTGNGYTF.

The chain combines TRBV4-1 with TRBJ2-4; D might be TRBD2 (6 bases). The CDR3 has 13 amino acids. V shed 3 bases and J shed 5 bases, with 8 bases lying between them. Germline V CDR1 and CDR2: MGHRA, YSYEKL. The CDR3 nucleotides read TGCGCCAGCAGCCAGGACTACCAAAACATTCAGTACTTC. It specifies CASSQDYQNIQYF.

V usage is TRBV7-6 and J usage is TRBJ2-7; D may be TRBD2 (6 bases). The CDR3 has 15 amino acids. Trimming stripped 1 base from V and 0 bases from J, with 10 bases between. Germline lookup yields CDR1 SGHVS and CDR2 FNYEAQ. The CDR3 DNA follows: TGTGCCAGCAGCTTAGGAGGAGGGGACTCCTACGAGCAGTACTTC. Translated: CASSLGGGDSYEQYF.

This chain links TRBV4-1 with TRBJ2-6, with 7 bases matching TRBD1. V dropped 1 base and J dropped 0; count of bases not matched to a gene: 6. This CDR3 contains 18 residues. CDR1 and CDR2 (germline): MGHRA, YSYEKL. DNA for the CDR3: TGCGCCAGCAGCCAAGGGGACAGCCTTCACTCTGGGGCCAACGTCCTGACTTTC. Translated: CASSQGDSLHSGANVLTF.